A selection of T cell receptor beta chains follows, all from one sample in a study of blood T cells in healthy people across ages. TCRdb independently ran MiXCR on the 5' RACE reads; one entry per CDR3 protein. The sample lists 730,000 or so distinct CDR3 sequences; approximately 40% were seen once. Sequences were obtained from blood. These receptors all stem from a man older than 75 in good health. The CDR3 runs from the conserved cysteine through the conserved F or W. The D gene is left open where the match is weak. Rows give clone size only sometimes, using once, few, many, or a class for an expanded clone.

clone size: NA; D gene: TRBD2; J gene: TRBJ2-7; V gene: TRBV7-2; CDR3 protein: CASSSSGMYNEQYF; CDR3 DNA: TGTGCCAGCAGCTCTAGCGGAATGTACAATGAGCAGTACTTC
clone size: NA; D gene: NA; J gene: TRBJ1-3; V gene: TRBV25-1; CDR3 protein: CASSSAGTISGNTIYF; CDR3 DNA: TGTGCCAGCAGTTCAGCCGGGACAATCTCTGGAAACACCATATATTTT
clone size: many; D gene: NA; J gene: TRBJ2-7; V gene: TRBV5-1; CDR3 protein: CASSLVVGSYEQYF; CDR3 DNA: TGCGCCAGCAGCTTGGTCGTGGGTAGCTACGAGCAGTACTTC
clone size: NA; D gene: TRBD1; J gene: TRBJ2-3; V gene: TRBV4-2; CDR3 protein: CASSPGQVHSDTQYF; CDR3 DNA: TGTGCCAGCAGCCCCGGACAGGTTCATTCGGATACGCAGTATTTT
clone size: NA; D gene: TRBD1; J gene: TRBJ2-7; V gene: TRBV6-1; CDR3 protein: CASSEAGTGSYEQYF; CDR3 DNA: TGTGCCAGCAGTGAAGCGGGGACAGGCTCCTACGAGCAGTACTTC
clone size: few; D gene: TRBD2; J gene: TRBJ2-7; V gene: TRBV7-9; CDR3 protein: CASTKTSGSYEQYF; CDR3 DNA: TGTGCCAGCACCAAAACTAGCGGGAGCTACGAGCAGTACTTC
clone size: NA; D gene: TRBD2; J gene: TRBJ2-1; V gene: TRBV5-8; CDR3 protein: CASSLELAANEQFF; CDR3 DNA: TGTGCCAGCAGCTTGGAACTAGCGGCGAATGAGCAGTTCTTC
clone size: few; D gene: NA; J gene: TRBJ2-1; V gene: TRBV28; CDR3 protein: CASSPLIGTIYNEQFF; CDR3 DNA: TGTGCCAGCTCCCCTCTTATTGGGACAATCTACAATGAGCAGTTCTTC
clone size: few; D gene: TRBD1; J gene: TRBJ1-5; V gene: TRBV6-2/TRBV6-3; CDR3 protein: CASSSGQGASQPQHF; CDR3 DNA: TGTGCCAGCAGTTCCGGACAGGGGGCTAGTCAGCCCCAGCATTTT
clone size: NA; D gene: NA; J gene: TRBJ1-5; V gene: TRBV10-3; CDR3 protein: CAISDGGGRQPQHF; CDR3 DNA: TGTGCCATCAGTGACGGTGGGGGCCGGCAGCCCCAGCATTTT
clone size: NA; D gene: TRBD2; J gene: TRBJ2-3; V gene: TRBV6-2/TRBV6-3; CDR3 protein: CASRTSGVVDTQYF; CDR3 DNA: TGTGCCAGCAGAACTAGCGGGGTTGTAGATACGCAGTATTTT
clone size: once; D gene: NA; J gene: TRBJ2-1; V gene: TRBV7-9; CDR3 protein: CAGSLIYNEQFF; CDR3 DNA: TGTGCCGGCAGCCTCATTTACAATGAGCAGTTCTTC
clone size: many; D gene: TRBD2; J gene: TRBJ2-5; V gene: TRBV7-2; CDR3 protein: CASSFSGTQETQYF; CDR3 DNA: TGTGCCAGCAGCTTCAGCGGGACCCAAGAGACCCAGTACTTC
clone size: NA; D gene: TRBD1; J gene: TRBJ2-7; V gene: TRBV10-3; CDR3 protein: CASSPGTGWGEQYF; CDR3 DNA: TGTGCCAGCTCCCCCGGGACAGGGTGGGGTGAGCAGTACTTC
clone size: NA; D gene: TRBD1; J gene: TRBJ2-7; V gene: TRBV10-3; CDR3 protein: CAIRGTGAIYEQYF; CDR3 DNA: TGTGCCATCAGGGGGACAGGGGCGATCTACGAGCAGTACTTC
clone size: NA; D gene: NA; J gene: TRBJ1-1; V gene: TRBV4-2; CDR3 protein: CASSQAWGVGARTEAFF; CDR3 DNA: TGTGCCAGCAGCCAAGCCTGGGGGGTGGGGGCACGAACTGAAGCTTTCTTT
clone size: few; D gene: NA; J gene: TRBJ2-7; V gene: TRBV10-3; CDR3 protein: CAISDFAIPGKGEQYF; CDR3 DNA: TGTGCCATCAGTGATTTCGCGATCCCTGGGAAGGGCGAGCAGTACTTC
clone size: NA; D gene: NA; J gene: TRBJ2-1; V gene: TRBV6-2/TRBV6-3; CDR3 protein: CASSYGRGGISYEQFF; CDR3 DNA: TGTGCCAGCAGTTACGGGAGGGGGGGAATTTCCTACGAGCAGTTCTTC
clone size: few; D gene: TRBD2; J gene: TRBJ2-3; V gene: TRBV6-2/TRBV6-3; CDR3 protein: CASSYSRTSADTQYF; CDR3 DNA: TGTGCCAGCAGTTACTCTCGGACTAGCGCAGATACGCAGTATTTT
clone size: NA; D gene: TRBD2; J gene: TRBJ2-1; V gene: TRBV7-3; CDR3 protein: CASSLRPLAGYNEQFF; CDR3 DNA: TGTGCCAGCAGCCTCCGCCCTCTAGCGGGGTACAATGAGCAGTTCTTC
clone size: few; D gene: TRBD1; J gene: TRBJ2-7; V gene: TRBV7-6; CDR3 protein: CASSPGTGGEQYF; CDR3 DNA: TGTGCCAGCAGCCCCGGGACAGGGGGAGAGCAGTACTTC
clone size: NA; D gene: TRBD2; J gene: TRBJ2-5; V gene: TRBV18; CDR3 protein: CASSPSRLAVHGVETQYF; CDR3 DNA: TGTGCCAGCTCACCATCCCGACTAGCAGTCCACGGGGTTGAGACCCAGTACTTC
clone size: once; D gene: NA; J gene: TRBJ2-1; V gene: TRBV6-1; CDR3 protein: CASTALVHNEQFF; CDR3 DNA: TGTGCCAGCACCGCGCTGGTCCACAATGAGCAGTTCTTC
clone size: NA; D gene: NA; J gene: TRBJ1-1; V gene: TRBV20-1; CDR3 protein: CSAPRGEPGLTEAFF; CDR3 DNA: TGCAGTGCTCCCCGTGGGGAACCTGGGTTAACTGAAGCTTTCTTT
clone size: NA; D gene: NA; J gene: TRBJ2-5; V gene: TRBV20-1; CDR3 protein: CSARDPVRPQETRYF; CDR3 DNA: TGCAGTGCTAGAGATCCTGTTCGTCCCCAAGAGACCCGGTACTTC
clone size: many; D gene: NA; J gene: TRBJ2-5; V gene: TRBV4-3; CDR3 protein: CASSPGLGGETQYF; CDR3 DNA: TGCGCCAGCAGCCCAGGCCTAGGTGGAGAGACCCAGTACTTC
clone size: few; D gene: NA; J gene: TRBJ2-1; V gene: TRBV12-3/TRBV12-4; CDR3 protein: CASSARGAYNEQFF; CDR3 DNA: TGTGCCAGCAGTGCCCGCGGGGCCTACAATGAGCAGTTCTTC
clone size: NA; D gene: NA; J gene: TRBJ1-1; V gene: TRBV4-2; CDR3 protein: CASSQEGQSRAFF; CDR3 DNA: TGTGCCAGCAGCCAAGAGGGGCAGTCGCGGGCTTTCTTT
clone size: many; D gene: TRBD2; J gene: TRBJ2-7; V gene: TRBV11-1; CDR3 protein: CASSLVVSRRASGRAREKDYEQYF; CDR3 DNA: TGTGCCAGCAGCTTAGTCGTTAGTCGGCGTGCCAGCGGGAGGGCCCGCGAAAAGGACTACGAGCAGTACTTC
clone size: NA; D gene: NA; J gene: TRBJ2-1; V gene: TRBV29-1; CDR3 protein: CTGGASYNEQFF; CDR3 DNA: TGCACTGGCGGGGCTTCCTACAATGAGCAGTTCTTC
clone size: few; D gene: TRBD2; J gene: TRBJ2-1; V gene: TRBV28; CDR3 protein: CASSYSGGGGDEQFF; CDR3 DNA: TGTGCCAGCAGTTATTCGGGAGGAGGTGGAGATGAGCAGTTCTTC
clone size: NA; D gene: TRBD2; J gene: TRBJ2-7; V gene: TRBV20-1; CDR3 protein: CSARSTSGSSYEQYF; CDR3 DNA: TGCAGTGCTAGATCCACTAGCGGGAGCTCCTACGAGCAGTACTTC
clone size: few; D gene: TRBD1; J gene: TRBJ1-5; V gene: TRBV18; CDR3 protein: CASSPRGQGAQPQHF; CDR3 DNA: TGTGCCAGCTCACCGCGGGGACAGGGGGCACAGCCCCAGCATTTT
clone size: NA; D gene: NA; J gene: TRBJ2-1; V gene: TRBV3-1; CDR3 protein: CASSQPESRNYNEQFF; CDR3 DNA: TGTGCCAGCAGCCAACCCGAGTCTCGGAACTACAATGAGCAGTTCTTC
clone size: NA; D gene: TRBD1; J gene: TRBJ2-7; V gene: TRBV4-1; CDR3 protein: CASSQDGTGTYEQYF; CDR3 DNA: TGCGCCAGCAGCCAAGATGGGACAGGGACCTACGAGCAGTACTTC
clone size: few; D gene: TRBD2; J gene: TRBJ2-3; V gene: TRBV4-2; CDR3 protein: CASSQEPARGRAGDTQYF; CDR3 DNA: TGTGCCAGCAGCCAAGAGCCGGCTCGCGGGAGGGCCGGGGATACGCAGTATTTT
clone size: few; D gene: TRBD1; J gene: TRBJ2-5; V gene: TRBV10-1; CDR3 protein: CASSAGTAETQYF; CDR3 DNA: TGCGCCAGCAGTGCTGGGACAGCGGAGACCCAGTACTTC
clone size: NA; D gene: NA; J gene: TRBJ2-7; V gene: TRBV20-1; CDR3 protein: CSIDDRRSYNEQYF; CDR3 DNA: TGCAGTATTGACGACAGACGCTCCTACAATGAGCAGTACTTC
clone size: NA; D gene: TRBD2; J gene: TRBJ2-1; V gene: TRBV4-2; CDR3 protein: CASSQEATSGTRNEQFF; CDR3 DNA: TGTGCCAGCAGCCAGGAAGCGACTAGCGGGACTAGGAATGAGCAGTTCTTC
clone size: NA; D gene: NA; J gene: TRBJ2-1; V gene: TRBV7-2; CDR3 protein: CASSPPGAGVMFNEQFF; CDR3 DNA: TGTGCCAGCAGCCCACCAGGGGCCGGGGTTATGTTCAATGAGCAGTTCTTC
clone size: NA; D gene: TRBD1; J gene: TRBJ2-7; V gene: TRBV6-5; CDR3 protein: CAGSNPGTGKYEQYF; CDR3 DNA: TGTGCCGGCAGTAACCCCGGGACAGGGAAATACGAGCAGTACTTC
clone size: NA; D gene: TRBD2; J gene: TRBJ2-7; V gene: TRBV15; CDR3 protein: CATGTSLYEQYF; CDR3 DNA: TGTGCCACCGGGACTAGTCTCTACGAGCAGTACTTC
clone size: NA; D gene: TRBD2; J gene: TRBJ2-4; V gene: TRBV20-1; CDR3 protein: CSARGGSLAKNIQYF; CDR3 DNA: TGCAGTGCTAGAGGCGGGAGCTTAGCCAAAAACATTCAGTACTTC
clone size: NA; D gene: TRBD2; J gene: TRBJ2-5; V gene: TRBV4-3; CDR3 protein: CASSRSVGLAGGIGETQYF; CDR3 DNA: TGCGCCAGCAGCCGCTCGGTCGGACTAGCGGGAGGGATTGGAGAGACCCAGTACTTC
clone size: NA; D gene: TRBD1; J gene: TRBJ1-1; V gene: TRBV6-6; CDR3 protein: CASRPLRTGNTEAFF; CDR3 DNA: TGTGCCAGCAGGCCCCTCCGGACAGGGAACACTGAAGCTTTCTTT
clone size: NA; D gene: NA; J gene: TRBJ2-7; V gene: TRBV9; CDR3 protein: CASSPNLGSYEQYF; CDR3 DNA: TGTGCCAGCAGCCCCAATCTAGGATCCTACGAGCAGTACTTC
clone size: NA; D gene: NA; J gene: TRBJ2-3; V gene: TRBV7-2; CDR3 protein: CASSPLRASTDTQYF; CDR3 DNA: TGTGCCAGCAGCCCACTTAGGGCTAGCACAGATACGCAGTATTTT
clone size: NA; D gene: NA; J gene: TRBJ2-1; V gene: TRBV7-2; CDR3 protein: CASSSSSGLLQETQFF; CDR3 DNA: TGTGCCAGCAGCTCCTCATCGGGACTCCTCCAAGAGACCCAGTTCTTC
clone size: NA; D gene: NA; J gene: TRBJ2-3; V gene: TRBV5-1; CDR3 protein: CASSLETGVSNTDTQYF; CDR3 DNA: TGCGCCAGCAGCTTGGAAACAGGAGTTTCTAACACAGATACGCAGTATTTT